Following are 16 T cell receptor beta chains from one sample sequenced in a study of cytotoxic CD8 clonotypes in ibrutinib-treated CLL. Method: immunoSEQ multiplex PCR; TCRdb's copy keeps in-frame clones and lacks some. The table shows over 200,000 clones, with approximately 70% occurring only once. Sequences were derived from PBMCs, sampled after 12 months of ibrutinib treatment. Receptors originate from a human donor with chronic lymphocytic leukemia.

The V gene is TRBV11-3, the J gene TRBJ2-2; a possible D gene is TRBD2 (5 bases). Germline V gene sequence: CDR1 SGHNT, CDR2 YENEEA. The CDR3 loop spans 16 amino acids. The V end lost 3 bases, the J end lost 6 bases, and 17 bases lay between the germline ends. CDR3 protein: CASSLSSRTAPGELFF. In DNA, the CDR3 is TGTGCCAGCAGCTTGTCTAGCCGAACCGCCCCCGGGGAGCTGTTTTTT.

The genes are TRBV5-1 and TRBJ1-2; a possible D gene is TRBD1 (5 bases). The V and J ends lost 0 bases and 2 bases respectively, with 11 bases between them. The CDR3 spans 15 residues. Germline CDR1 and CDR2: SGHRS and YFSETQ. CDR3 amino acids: CASSLEGGANYGYTF. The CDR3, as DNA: TGCGCCAGCAGCTTGGAGGGAGGGGCAAACTATGGCTACACCTTC.

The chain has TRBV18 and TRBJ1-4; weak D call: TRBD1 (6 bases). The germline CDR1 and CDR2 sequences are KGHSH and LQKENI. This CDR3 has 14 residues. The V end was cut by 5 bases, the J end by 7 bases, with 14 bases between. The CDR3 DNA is TGTGCCAGCTCAGCGGACAGCATAGGTGAAAAACTGTTTTTT. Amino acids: CASSADSIGEKLFF. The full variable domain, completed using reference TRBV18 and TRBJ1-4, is NAGVMQNPRHLVRRRGQEARLRCSPMKGHSHVYWYRQLPEEGLKFMVYLQKENIIDESGMPKERFSAEFPKEGPSILRIQQVVRGDSAAYFCASSADSIGEKLFFGSGTQLSVL.

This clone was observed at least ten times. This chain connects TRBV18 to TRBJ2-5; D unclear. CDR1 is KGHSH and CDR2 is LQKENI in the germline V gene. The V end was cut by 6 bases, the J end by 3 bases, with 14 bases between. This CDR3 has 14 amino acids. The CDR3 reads CASSELDGKETQYF. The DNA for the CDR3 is TGTGCCAGCTCTGAGCTAGACGGCAAAGAGACCCAGTACTTC.

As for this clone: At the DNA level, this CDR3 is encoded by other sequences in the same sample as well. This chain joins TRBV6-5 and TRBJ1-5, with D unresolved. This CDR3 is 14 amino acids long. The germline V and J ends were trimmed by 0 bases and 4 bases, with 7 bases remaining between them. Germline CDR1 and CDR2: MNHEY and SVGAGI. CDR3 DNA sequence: TGTGCCAGCAGTTACTCGCGAGGAAATCAGCCCCAGCATTTT. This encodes CASSYSRGNQPQHF.

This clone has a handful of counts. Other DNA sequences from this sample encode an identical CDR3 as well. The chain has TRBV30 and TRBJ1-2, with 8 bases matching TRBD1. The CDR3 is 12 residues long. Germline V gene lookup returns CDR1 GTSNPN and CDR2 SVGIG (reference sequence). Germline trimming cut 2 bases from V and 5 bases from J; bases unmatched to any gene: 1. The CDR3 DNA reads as TGTGCCTGGAGTAGACAGGGGTATGGCTACACCTTC. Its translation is CAWSRQGYGYTF.

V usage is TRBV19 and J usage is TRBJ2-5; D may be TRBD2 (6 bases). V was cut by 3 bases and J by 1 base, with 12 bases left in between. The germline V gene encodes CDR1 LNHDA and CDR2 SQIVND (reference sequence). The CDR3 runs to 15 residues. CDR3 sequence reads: CASSITGGVQETQYF. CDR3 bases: TGTGCCAGTAGTATTACCGGGGGAGTCCAAGAGACCCAGTACTTC.

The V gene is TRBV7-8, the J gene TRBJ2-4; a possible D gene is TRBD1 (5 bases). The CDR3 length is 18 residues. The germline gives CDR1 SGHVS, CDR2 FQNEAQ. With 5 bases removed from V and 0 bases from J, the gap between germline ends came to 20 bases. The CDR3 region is CASSPDRVPGIAKNIQYF. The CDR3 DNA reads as TGTGCCAGCAGCCCGGACCGTGTGCCAGGGATAGCCAAAAACATTCAGTACTTC.

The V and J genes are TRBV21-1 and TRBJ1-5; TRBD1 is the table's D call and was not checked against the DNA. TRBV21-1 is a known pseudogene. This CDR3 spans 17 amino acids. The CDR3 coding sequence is TGTGCCAGCATACCGGGACAGGGAGGTTGTAGCAATCAGCCCCAGCATTTT. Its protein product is CASIPGQGGCSNQPQHF.

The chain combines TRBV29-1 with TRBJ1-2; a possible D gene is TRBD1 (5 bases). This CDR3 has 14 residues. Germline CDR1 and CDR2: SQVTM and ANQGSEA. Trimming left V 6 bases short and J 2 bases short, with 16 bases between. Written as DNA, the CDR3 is TGCAGCGTCGATACCCGGGGGATCAACTATGGCTACACCTTC. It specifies CSVDTRGINYGYTF.

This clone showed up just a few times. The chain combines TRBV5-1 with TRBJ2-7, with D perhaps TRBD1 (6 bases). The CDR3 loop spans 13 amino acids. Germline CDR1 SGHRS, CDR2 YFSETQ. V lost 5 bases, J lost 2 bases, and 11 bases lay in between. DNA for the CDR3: TGCGCCAGCAGGTTAGGACAGCCCTACGAGCAGTACTTC. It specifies CASRLGQPYEQYF.

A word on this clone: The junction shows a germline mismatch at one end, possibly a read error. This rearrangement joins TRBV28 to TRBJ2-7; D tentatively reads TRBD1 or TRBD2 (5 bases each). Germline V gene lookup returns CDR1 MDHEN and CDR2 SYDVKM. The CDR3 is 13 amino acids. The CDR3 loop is CASRGREIHEQYF. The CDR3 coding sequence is TGTGCAAGCAGAGGCAGGGAGATCCACGAGCAGTACTTC. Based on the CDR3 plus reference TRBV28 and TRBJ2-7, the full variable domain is DVKVTQSSRYLVKRTGEKVFLECVQDMDHENMFWYRQDPGLGLRLIYFSYDVKMKEKGDIPEGYSVSREKKERFSLILESASTNQTSMYLCASRGREIHEQYFGPGTRLTVT.

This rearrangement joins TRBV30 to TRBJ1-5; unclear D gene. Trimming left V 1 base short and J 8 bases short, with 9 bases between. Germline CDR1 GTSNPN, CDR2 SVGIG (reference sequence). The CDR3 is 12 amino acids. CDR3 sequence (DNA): TGTGCCTGGAGTGATGCCCTAGAGCCCCAGCATTTT. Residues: CAWSDALEPQHF.

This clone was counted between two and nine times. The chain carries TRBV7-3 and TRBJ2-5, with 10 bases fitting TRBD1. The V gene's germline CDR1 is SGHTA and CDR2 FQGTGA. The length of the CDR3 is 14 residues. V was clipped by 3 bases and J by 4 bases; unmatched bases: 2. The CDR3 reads CASSFDRGLETQYF. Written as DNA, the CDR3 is TGTGCCAGCAGCTTTGACAGGGGGCTAGAGACCCAGTACTTC.

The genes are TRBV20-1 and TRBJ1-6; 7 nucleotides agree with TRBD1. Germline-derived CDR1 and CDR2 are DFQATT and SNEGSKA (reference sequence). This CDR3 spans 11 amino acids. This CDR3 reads CSAREGAPLHF. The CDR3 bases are TGCAGCGCCAGGGAGGGGGCTCCCCTCCACTTT.

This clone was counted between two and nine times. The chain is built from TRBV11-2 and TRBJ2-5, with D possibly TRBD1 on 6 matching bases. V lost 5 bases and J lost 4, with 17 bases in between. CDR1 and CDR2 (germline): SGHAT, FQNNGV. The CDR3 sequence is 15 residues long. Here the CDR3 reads CASSPNGQGLETQYF. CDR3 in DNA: TGTGCCAGCAGCCCCAATGGCCAGGGGTTAGAGACCCAGTACTTC.